Listed here is a single TCR beta chain. This specimen comes from a study of blood T cell repertoires in COVID-19. The J segment lost 1 base and the V segment lost 4 bases, leaving 11 bases of the junction unmatched. The CDR3 covers 17 residues. Germline V gene data show CDR1 as SGHTA and CDR2 as FQGTGA. In the original processing: The assay estimated nucleated cells by amplifying reference gene primers. Produced via immunoSEQ multiplex PCR; TCRdb's table is partial and in-frame only. V, J and clone size reflect that table, while D and trimming were determined from the DNA. Of some 68,000 clones listed, just under 85% were seen once; the top ten hold 28%.

This clonotype was sampled from a man between 70 and 80 years old with acute or convalescent COVID-19. This chain joins TRBV7-3 and TRBJ1-1, with 8 bases lining up with TRBD1. Input material: peripheral blood. The CDR3 bases are TGTGCCAGCAGCTCCTTCCCGGACAGGGCGGGGAACACTGAAGCTTTCTTT. Encoded protein: CASSSFPDRAGNTEAFF.